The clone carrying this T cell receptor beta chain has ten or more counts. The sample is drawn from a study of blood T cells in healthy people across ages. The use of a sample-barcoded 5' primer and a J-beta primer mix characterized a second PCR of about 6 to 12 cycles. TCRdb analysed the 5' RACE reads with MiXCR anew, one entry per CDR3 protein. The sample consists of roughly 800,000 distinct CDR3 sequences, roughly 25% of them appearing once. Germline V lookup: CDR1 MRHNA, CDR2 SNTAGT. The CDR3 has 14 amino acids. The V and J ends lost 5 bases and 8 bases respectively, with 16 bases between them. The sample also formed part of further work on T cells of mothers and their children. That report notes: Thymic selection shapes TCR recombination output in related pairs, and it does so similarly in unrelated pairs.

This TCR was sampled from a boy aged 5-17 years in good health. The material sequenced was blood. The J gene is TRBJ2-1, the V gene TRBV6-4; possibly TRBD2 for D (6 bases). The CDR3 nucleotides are TGTGCCAGCAGTAGCCTTGAAGGGGAGGATGAGCAGTTCTTC. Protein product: CASSSLEGEDEQFF.